This TCR beta chain was sequenced during a study of cytomegalovirus exposure and HLA in healthy donors. Study-level findings and limits: Productive rates of about 87% or about 30% were seen for most TCR beta V segments in an earlier analysis. Across all donors, roughly uniform sequencing depth was an assumption of the presence/absence analyses.

Trimming removed 3 bases from V and 5 bases from J, with 8 bases in between. The CDR3 totals 13 residues. Germline loops: CDR1 MNHEY, CDR2 SMNVEV (reference sequence). On this clone itself: Antigen unknown. Within the sample, other DNA sequences also encode this same CDR3.

Use of 60 Vbeta and 13 Jbeta primers characterized the PCR. Original handling: It was a later analysis that counted about 80 million unique TCR beta chains, of which roughly 10 million were shared. Libraries were prepared by immunoSEQ multiplex PCR; TCRdb keeps only in-frame clonotypes and omits some of them. The D gene and trimming were derived from the DNA, and the V and J assignments and clone size from that table. The table has some 86,000 clones, 67% seen once. This clonotype was obtained from a young man in good health and CMV-seronegative. What was sequenced was PBMCs. The chain combines TRBV27 with TRBJ1-5; TRBD1 might be the D (6 bases). In DNA form, the CDR3 reads TGTGCCAGCAGTTTGTGGACAGATCAGCCCCAGCATTTT. Its protein is CASSLWTDQPQHF.